Following are 25 T cell receptor beta chains from one sample sequenced in a study of OX40 agonist ivuxolimab in advanced cancers. The library was prepared using the immunoSEQ multiplex PCR assay. TCRdb mirrors the immuneACCESS table, restricted to in-frame sequences. Some clones are absent from its copies; in checked studies, under half trace to an unresolved V gene, and the reason for the others is unknown. This sample is represented by roughly 65,000 clones; about 84% of them were singletons. In total, the top ten clones hold approximately 11% of the sample. The starting material was CD4+ or CD8+ T cells sorted from blood, obtained in a trial of the OX40 agonist ivuxolimab. The receptor source for this set is an adult with an advanced solid tumor such as melanoma, head and neck, liver or kidney cancer.

The genes are TRBV5-4 and TRBJ1-2; 7 nucleotides line up with TRBD1. The J segment lost 6 bases and the V segment lost 4 bases, leaving 9 bases of the junction unmatched. Germline V lookup: CDR1 SGHNT, CDR2 YYREEE (reference sequence). CDR3 length: 14 residues. This CDR3 is CASSRWQGEDGYTF. The CDR3 nucleotides read TGTGCCAGCAGCCGATGGCAGGGGGAGGATGGCTACACCTTC.

The V call is TRBV2, the J call TRBJ1-4; 8 bases agree with TRBD1. Germline V gene data show CDR1 as SNHLY and CDR2 as FYNNEI. J lost 3 bases, V lost 2 bases, and 2 bases had no gene match. CDR3 length: 15 residues. CDR3 coding DNA: TGTGCCAGCAGTGAACCGGGACAGGCTAATGAAAAACTGTTTTTT. Protein product: CASSEPGQANEKLFF.

The chain carries TRBV2 and TRBJ2-2, with 9 bases fitting TRBD2. Germline CDR1 reads SNHLY; CDR2 reads FYNNEI. The CDR3 is 15 amino acids. J gave up 1 base and V 7 bases, and 4 bases lay outside the gene matches. DNA for the CDR3: TGTGCCAGCATGAAGCGGGGGGAGAACACCGGGGAGCTGTTTTTT. It encodes CASMKRGENTGELFF.

The V gene is TRBV2, the J gene TRBJ2-5; D gene unclear. Trimming stripped 5 bases from V and 5 bases from J, with 9 bases between. CDR1 SNHLY and CDR2 FYNNEI come from the germline V gene. The CDR3 loop spans 12 amino acids. This chain's CDR3 is CASSLEAETQYF. In DNA form, the CDR3 reads TGTGCCAGCAGTCTAGAGGCGGAGACCCAGTACTTC.

The genes are TRBV9 and TRBJ2-2, with unresolved D. The CDR3 covers 14 residues. Trimming took off 4 bases at V and 1 base at J, with 8 bases between the two ends. Germline assignment: CDR1 SGDLS and CDR2 YYNGEE. The CDR3 loop is CASSRAQNTGELFF. Written as DNA, the CDR3 is TGTGCCAGCAGCCGAGCCCAGAACACCGGGGAGCTGTTTTTT. Looking up the rest from reference TRBV9 and TRBJ2-2 gives the full variable domain: DSGVTQTPKHLITATGQRVTLRCSPRSGDLSVYWYQQSLDQGLQFLIQYYNGEERAKGNILERFSAQQFPDLHSELNLSSLELGDSALYFCASSRAQNTGELFFGEGSRLTVL.

The CDR3 nucleotides are TGTGCCAGCAGCTTAGCGCTCCAGGCTGGGGCCAACGTCCTGACTTTC. It codes for CASSLALQAGANVLTF. The chain carries TRBV7-2 and TRBJ2-6; D gene unclear. V was cut by 0 bases and J by 2 bases, with 8 bases left in between. The CDR3 has 16 amino acids. Germline CDR1 and CDR2: SGHTA and FQGNSA.

This clone appeared a few times. This chain joins TRBV5-1 and TRBJ1-4; D is ambiguous. Trimming cost V 2 bases and J 5 bases, with 19 bases left between them. Germline lookup yields CDR1 SGHRS and CDR2 YFSETQ. The CDR3 has 17 amino acids. The CDR3 protein is CASSFDSWPTRNEKLFF. In DNA form, the CDR3 reads TGCGCCAGCAGCTTCGATTCTTGGCCGACACGGAATGAAAAACTGTTTTTT.

The rearrangement joins TRBV19 to TRBJ2-6, with D possibly being TRBD2 (6 bases). Trimming shortened V by 3 bases and J by 0 bases, and 12 bases separated the two germline ends. From germline, CDR1 is LNHDA and CDR2 SQIVND (reference sequence). CDR3 length equals 17 residues. CDR3 coding DNA: TGTGCCAGTAGTATCGGGAGAGGAGACTCTGGGGCCAACGTCCTGACTTTC. It yields the protein CASSIGRGDSGANVLTF. Looking up the rest from reference TRBV19 and TRBJ2-6 gives the full variable domain: DGGITQSPKYLFRKEGQNVTLSCEQNLNHDAMYWYRQDPGQGLRLIYYSQIVNDFQKGDIAEGYSVSREKKESFPLTVTSAQKNPTAFYLCASSIGRGDSGANVLTFGAGSRLTVL.

The chain combines TRBV7-3 with TRBJ2-3, with 9 bases fitting TRBD1. The trim removed 5 bases at V and 3 bases at J, leaving 15 bases unmatched. Germline values: CDR1 SGHTA, CDR2 FQGTGA. The CDR3 consists of 18 residues. The CDR3 reads CASSLDRGSPGFTDTQYF. CDR3 in DNA: TGTGCCAGCAGCCTGGACAGGGGCTCCCCGGGGTTTACAGATACGCAGTATTTT. Filled out from reference TRBV7-3 and TRBJ2-3, the complete variable domain reads GAGVSQTPSNKVTEKGKYVELRCDPISGHTALYWYRQSLGQGPEFLIYFQGTGAADDSGLPNDRFFAVRPEGSVSTLKIQRTERGDSAVYLCASSLDRGSPGFTDTQYFGPGTRLTVL.

The chain uses TRBV7-2 and TRBJ1-3; D might be TRBD1 (6 bases). V lost 1 base to trimming and J lost 4 bases, with 11 bases between them. This CDR3 has 15 residues. CDR1 is SGHTA and CDR2 is FQGNSA in the germline V gene. CDR3 region: CASSLGPQGGNTIYF. CDR3 sequence (DNA): TGTGCCAGCAGCTTAGGCCCCCAGGGGGGAAACACCATATATTTT.

The chain uses TRBV9 and TRBJ2-1; 11 positions match TRBD2. The trim removed 0 bases at V and 10 bases at J, leaving 9 bases unmatched. Germline V gene lookup returns CDR1 SGDLS and CDR2 YYNGEE. The CDR3 sequence is 16 residues long. The CDR3 DNA is TGTGCCAGCAGCGTAGGGCTAGCGGGGGGCATTAGGGAGCAGTTCTTC. It specifies CASSVGLAGGIREQFF. The full variable domain, its missing parts supplied by reference TRBV9 and TRBJ2-1, is DSGVTQTPKHLITATGQRVTLRCSPRSGDLSVYWYQQSLDQGLQFLIQYYNGEERAKGNILERFSAQQFPDLHSELNLSSLELGDSALYFCASSVGLAGGIREQFFGPGTRLTVL.

With respect to this clone: Other DNA sequences from this sample encode an identical CDR3 as well. The rearrangement links TRBV5-4 to TRBJ1-1; 7 bases fit TRBD1. In germline, CDR1 is SGHNT, CDR2 YYREEE (reference sequence). The CDR3 runs 14 residues. J gave up 5 bases and V 0 bases, and 4 bases lay outside the gene matches. CDR3 sequence reads: CASSLGQGGTEAFF. The CDR3 region has the DNA TGTGCCAGCAGCTTGGGACAGGGTGGAACTGAAGCTTTCTTT.

The V and J genes are TRBV15 and TRBJ1-3; 7 nucleotides match TRBD1. V trimming: 3 bases; J trimming: 0 bases; junction bases outside the gene matches: 8. CDR3 length equals 17 residues. Germline V gives CDR1 LNHNV, CDR2 YYDKDF (reference sequence). The CDR3 region has the DNA TGTGCCACCAGCAGGGTGGGACAGCCGATCTCTGGAAACACCATATATTTT. Its protein is CATSRVGQPISGNTIYF.

This clone was observed a single time. The chain carries TRBV4-3 and TRBJ1-3, with D perhaps matching TRBD1 (5 bases). The germline V gene has CDR1 LGHNA and CDR2 YSLEER. Trimming removed 0 bases from V and 0 bases from J, with 9 bases in between. The CDR3 extends over 16 amino acids. The CDR3 sequence is CASSQDRGYSGNTIYF. The CDR3 DNA follows: TGCGCCAGCAGCCAAGATCGGGGGTACTCTGGAAACACCATATATTTT.

V usage is TRBV7-3 and J usage is TRBJ2-5; possible D gene TRBD2, 6 bases. V was clipped by 1 base and J by 3 bases, with 15 bases between them. Germline V gives CDR1 SGHTA, CDR2 FQGTGA. The CDR3 is 16 amino acids. The CDR3 region is CASSLNPLGGEETQYF. Written as DNA, the CDR3 is TGTGCCAGCAGCTTAAACCCCCTTGGCGGGGAAGAGACCCAGTACTTC.

This clone came up a few times. The chain carries TRBV2 and TRBJ2-3; possibly TRBD1 for D (6 bases). The CDR3 is 14 amino acids. Per the germline V gene, CDR1 is SNHLY and CDR2 is FYNNEI. V was shortened by 4 bases and J by 2 bases, with 10 bases between the two germline ends. The CDR3 spells CASSATGYTDTQYF. Written as DNA, the CDR3 is TGTGCCAGCAGTGCTACAGGGTACACAGATACGCAGTATTTT.

The CDR3 here is CAISESGGWGLAGPQVNNEQFF. The CDR3 nucleotides read TGTGCCATCAGTGAGTCGGGTGGATGGGGACTAGCGGGACCTCAGGTGAACAATGAGCAGTTCTTC. J is TRBJ2-1 and V is TRBV10-3, with TRBD2 matching over 13 bases. Germline V gene lookup returns CDR1 ENHRY and CDR2 SYGVKD. V lost 0 bases to trimming and J lost 5 bases; unmatched junction nucleotides: 19. The CDR3 is 22 residues long.

The chain is built from TRBV6-1 and TRBJ2-7; D gene ambiguous. V gave up 2 bases and J gave up 1 base, with 9 bases separating them. Germline CDR1 is MNHNS and CDR2 is SASEGT. CDR3 length: 14 residues. The CDR3, as DNA: TGTGCCAGCAGTGAATTTGGCGGTTCCTACGAGCAGTACGTC. Translated: CASSEFGGSYEQYV.

V is TRBV5-1 and J is TRBJ2-3, with D possibly matching TRBD2 (6 bases). The CDR3 is 15 residues long. Between the trimmed V and J ends, which lost 4 bases and 4 bases, there was a span of 16 bases. The germline V gene encodes CDR1 SGHRS and CDR2 YFSETQ. CDR3 amino acids: CASSLGGLDSDTQYF. The CDR3 DNA is TGCGCCAGCAGCCTTGGGGGACTGGACTCAGATACGCAGTATTTT.

The chain has TRBV27 and TRBJ2-1; 10 bases line up with TRBD2. CDR3 length equals 18 residues. The trim removed 4 bases at V and 4 bases at J, leaving 13 bases unmatched. Germline V CDR1 and CDR2: MNHEY, SMNVEV (reference sequence). CDR3: CASSSLTPLAGPYNEQFF. CDR3 sequence (DNA): TGTGCCAGCAGTTCCCTTACCCCACTAGCGGGACCGTACAATGAGCAGTTCTTC.

The chain carries TRBV28 and TRBJ2-7; D gene uncertain. V shed 1 base and J shed 2 bases, with 12 bases lying between them. Germline-derived CDR1 and CDR2 are MDHEN and SYDVKM. The CDR3 is made up of 15 amino acids. The CDR3 coding sequence is TGTGCCAGCAGTTTATTGCAGGTCAGTCCCTACGAGCAGTACTTC. Residues: CASSLLQVSPYEQYF.

V usage is TRBV5-1 and J usage is TRBJ1-3; 8 bases map to TRBD1. The CDR3 length is 16 residues. Germline V gene lookup returns CDR1 SGHRS and CDR2 YFSETQ. The V gene end was trimmed by 4 bases and the J gene end by 0 bases; junction bases not matched to a gene: 6. CDR3 DNA: TGCGCCAGCAGCCCCCCGGGACAGGACTCTGGAAACACCATATATTTT. The encoded protein is CASSPPGQDSGNTIYF.

This clone was seen a handful of times. This chain uses TRBV28 with TRBJ1-2, with 7 bases matching TRBD1. J lost 1 base, V lost 8 bases, and 13 bases had no gene match. Germline CDR1 and CDR2: MDHEN and SYDVKM. This CDR3 is built from 16 residues. The CDR3 DNA reads TGTGCCAGCTATACACCCTGGACAGGAGTTAACTATGGCTACACCTTC. As protein: CASYTPWTGVNYGYTF.

V gene TRBV2 combines with J gene TRBJ2-7; D perhaps matches TRBD2 (7 bases). The CDR3 runs 13 residues. The germline CDR1 and CDR2 sequences are SNHLY and FYNNEI. V was clipped by 8 bases and J by 7 bases, with 18 bases between them. The CDR3 DNA is TGTGCCAGCGGGAATGGGGGGGCGCGGGAGCAGTACGTC. This translates into CASGNGGAREQYV.

The chain couples TRBV4-1 to TRBJ2-6; 7 bases agree with TRBD2. The V and J ends lost 4 bases and 4 bases, in that order; junction bases with no gene match: 13. The CDR3 spans 18 residues. CDR1 and CDR2 from the germline V gene are MGHRA and YSYEKL. This CDR3 reads CASSLASGLGLGANVLTF. The CDR3 DNA reads TGCGCCAGCAGCCTCGCTAGCGGACTTGGGCTGGGGGCCAACGTCCTGACTTTC.